This paragraph covers one T cell receptor (beta chain) sequence. As yet, its antigen is unknown. CDR1 and CDR2 from the germline V gene are KGHDR and SFDVKD. The CDR3 is 15 amino acids. Trimming removed 4 bases at V and 6 bases at J, with 15 bases between. This sample stems from a study of T cells after yellow fever vaccination. Study context: The SMART-Seq v4 Ultra Low Input method served to prepare the low-cell-number fractions.

Points from the study as a whole: The study re-detected most primary-vaccination clones after the booster (roughly 95% CD4, 88% CD8).

It was through 5'RACE template switching that TCR cDNA was made, with a universal primer site and UMIs added. TCRdb independently ran MiXCR on the 5' RACE reads; one entry per CDR3 protein. The table has some 320,000 distinct CDR3 sequences, 8.5% to 9% seen once. The genes are TRBV24-1 and TRBJ2-1; weak D call: TRBD2 (5 bases). Sample: PBMCs, taken on the day of the first yellow fever vaccination. This sequence originates from a man in his late teens or twenties who received the YFV17D yellow fever vaccine. This CDR3 reads CATSDHERDFNEQFF. CDR3 nucleotide sequence: TGTGCCACCAGTGACCACGAACGGGATTTCAATGAGCAGTTCTTC.